Sequencing of this T cell receptor (beta chain) was carried out in a study of blood T cells in healthy people across ages. The study, taken as a whole, reports: Diversity of TCR beta per million T cells declined in a roughly linear way with age.

There are a few counts of this clonotype. Its target is not known. The CDR3 is 12 amino acids. V lost 10 bases to trimming and J lost 4 bases, with 14 bases between them. Germline V lookup: CDR1 SEHNR, CDR2 FQNEAQ (reference sequence). The second PCR ran about 6 to 12 cycles with a sample-barcoded 5' primer and J-beta primers. The yield of each sample was at least 2.5 million CDR3-containing paired-end reads. TCRdb fed the 5' RACE reads into MiXCR, producing one record per CDR3 protein. Here the sample spans roughly 1.5 million distinct CDR3 sequences, approximately 43% being singletons. The clonotype originates from a woman aged 18-29 years in good health. Sequenced: blood. The chain carries TRBV7-9 and TRBJ2-7, with D possibly matching TRBD1 (5 bases). The CDR3 DNA reads as TGTGCCATCGCATCCTCAGGGTACGAGCAGTACTTC. Translating it yields CAIASSGYEQYF.